This record covers a single TCR beta chain. Original processing notes: The authors estimated nucleated cell counts from reference gene primer amplification. Measured with immunoSEQ multiplex PCR; TCRdb has only the in-frame clones, and not every one. That table supplies the V and J calls and clone size; D and trimming were determined from the DNA. The sample lists around 94,000 clones, around 90% occurring once. Germline CDR1 MDHEN, CDR2 SYDVKM. CDR3 size: 16 residues. V gave up 4 bases and J gave up 3 bases; unmatched junction bases: 11. Patients in Seattle were enrolled during active infection, then followed longitudinally. This sample was taken from a study of blood T cell repertoires in COVID-19. Overall study context: Researchers got acute and convalescent COVID-19 samples from the United States, Italy and Spain.

The chain has TRBV28 and TRBJ2-7; 8 bases fit TRBD2. Sequencing was performed on peripheral blood. The sequence was collected from a woman aged 50 to 60 with COVID-19, enrolled during active disease. The CDR3 nucleotides are TGTGCCAGCAGTTCCCATACTCGGGGGGGTTACTACGAGCAGTACTTC. It is translated as CASSSHTRGGYYEQYF.